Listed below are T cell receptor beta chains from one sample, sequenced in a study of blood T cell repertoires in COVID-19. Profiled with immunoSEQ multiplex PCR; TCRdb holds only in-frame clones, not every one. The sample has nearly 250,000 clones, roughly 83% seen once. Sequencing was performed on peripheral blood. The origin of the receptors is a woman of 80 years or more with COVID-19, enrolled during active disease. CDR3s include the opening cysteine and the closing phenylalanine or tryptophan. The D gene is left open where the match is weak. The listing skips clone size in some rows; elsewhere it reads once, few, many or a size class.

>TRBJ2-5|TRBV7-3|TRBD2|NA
TGTGCCAGCAGCTTAAGCGGGGGAAGGGAGACCCAGTACTTC
CASSLSGGRETQYF
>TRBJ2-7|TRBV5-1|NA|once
TGCGCCAGCAGCTCGGGACAAGCTACCTACGAGCAGTACTTC
CASSSGQATYEQYF
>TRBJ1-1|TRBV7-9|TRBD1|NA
TGTGCCAGCAGCTTAGAGAGGGGGCAAGGTGCGGAAGCTTTCTTT
CASSLERGQGAEAFF
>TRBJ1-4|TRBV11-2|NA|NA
TGTGCCAGCAGCTTAGGGGGACATACGAATGAAAAACTGTTTTTT
CASSLGGHTNEKLFF
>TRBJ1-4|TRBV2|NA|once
TGTGCCAGCCGGTTAGGAGCAACTAATGAAAAACTGTTTTTT
CASRLGATNEKLFF
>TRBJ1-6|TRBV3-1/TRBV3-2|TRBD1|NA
TGTGCCAGCAGCCGTAGCTGGACAGGGGATAATTCACCCCTCCACTTT
CASSRSWTGDNSPLHF
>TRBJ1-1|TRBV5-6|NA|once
TGTGCCAGCAGCCAGACAGGAGACCCCAACATGAATGCTTTCTTT
CASSQTGDPNMNAFF
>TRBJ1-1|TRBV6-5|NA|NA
TGTGCCAGCAGTAACAGGAACACTGAAGCTTTCTTT
CASSNRNTEAFF
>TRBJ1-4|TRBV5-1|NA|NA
TGCGCCAGCAGCTTGAGTATGGGACTTGGGGCAACTAATGAAAAACTGTTTTTT
CASSLSMGLGATNEKLFF
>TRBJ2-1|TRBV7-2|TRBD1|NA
TGTGCCAGCAGCTTATTGGGACAGGGGGTCAATGAGCAGTTCTTC
CASSLLGQGVNEQFF
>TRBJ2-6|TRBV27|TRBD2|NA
TGTGCCAGCAGTATCTCCCGGGGGGCTGGGGCCAACGTCCTGACTTTC
CASSISRGAGANVLTF
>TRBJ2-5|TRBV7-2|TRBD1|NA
TGTGCCAGCAGCTGGAACAGGGGGCAAGAGACCCAGTACTTC
CASSWNRGQETQYF
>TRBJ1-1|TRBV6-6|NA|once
TGTGCCAGCACAAGAGTCCGGGACACTGAAGCTTTCTTT
CASTRVRDTEAFF
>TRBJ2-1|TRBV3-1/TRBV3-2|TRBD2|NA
TGTGCCAGCAGACTAGCGGGGGGTTTAAATGAGCAGTTCTTC
CASRLAGGLNEQFF
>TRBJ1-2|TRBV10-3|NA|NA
TGTGCCATCAGTGATCAGGCTTCCTATGGCTACACCTTC
CAISDQASYGYTF
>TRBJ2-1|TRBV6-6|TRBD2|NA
TGTGCCAGCAGTTTTAGGACTAGCTCCAACAATGAGCAGTTCTTC
CASSFRTSSNNEQFF
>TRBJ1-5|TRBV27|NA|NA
TGTGCCAGCAGGGCGGGGCGATTGTTGGACGAGCCCCAGCATTTT
CASRAGRLLDEPQHF
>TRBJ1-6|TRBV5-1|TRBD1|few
TGCGCCAGCAGCACGGGACAGGATAATTCACCCCTCCACTTT
CASSTGQDNSPLHF
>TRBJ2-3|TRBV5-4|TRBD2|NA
TGTGCCAGCAGCCCCTTCGGGGGGGGCACAGATACGCAGTATTTT
CASSPFGGGTDTQYF
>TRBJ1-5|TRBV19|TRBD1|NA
TGTGCCAGTAGTATACGGACAGGGCTCGATCAGCCCCAGCATTTT
CASSIRTGLDQPQHF
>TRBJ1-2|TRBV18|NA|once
TGTGCCAGCTCACCAAATTCAGGGTTTAACTATGGCTACACCTTC
CASSPNSGFNYGYTF
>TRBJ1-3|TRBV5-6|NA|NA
TGTGCCAGCAGCTGGAGATCTGGAAACACCATATATTTT
CASSWRSGNTIYF
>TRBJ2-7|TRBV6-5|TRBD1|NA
TGTGCCAGCAGGTTTAGAGACAGGGAGCATGAGCAGTACTTC
CASRFRDREHEQYF
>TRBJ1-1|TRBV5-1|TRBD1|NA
TGCGCCAGCAGCTTACCCACAGGGGGCTGGGACACTGAAGCTTTCTTT
CASSLPTGGWDTEAFF
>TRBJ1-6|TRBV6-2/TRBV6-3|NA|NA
TGTGCCAGCAGCCAATCTCCTAGCGGTTCACCCCTCCACTTT
CASSQSPSGSPLHF
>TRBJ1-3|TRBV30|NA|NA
TGTGCCTGGAGTCTACAGGTGGGAAACACCATATATTTT
CAWSLQVGNTIYF
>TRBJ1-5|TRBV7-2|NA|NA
TGTGCCAGCAGCTCCCCAGGGGATTATCAGCCCCAGCATTTT
CASSSPGDYQPQHF
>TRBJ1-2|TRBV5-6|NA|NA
TGTGCCAGCAGATCCGACAAGGAAGATGGCTACACCTTC
CASRSDKEDGYTF